This entry is about one TCR beta chain. This record belongs to a study of blood T cell repertoires in COVID-19. Study background: Donors in the United States, Italy and Spain gave samples during acute or convalescent COVID-19. T cells, B-cell-depleted T cells, or PBMCs supplied cDNA or gDNA.

Source study methods: Estimated nucleated cell counts came from reference gene primer amplification. Some clones are missing from TCRdb's copy, which holds only in-frame ones; the method was immunoSEQ multiplex PCR. V and J calls plus clone size are reproduced from that table; the DNA served to infer D and trimming. Counted here are hundreds of thousands of clones, 85% to 90% occurring once; the ten biggest clones make up 1.3% to 1.5%. Trimming cost V 7 bases and J 0 bases, with 10 bases left between them. Per germline, CDR1 MNHEY and CDR2 SMNVEV (reference sequence). The CDR3 has 13 amino acids. The V call is TRBV27, the J call TRBJ2-7, with a tentative D call TRBD1 (5 bases). Sequencing was carried out using peripheral blood. The origin of this receptor is an elderly man with acute or convalescent COVID-19. For the CDR3, the DNA is TGTGCCAGCAAATGGGGCAGCTCCTACGAGCAGTACTTC. Translated: CASKWGSSYEQYF.